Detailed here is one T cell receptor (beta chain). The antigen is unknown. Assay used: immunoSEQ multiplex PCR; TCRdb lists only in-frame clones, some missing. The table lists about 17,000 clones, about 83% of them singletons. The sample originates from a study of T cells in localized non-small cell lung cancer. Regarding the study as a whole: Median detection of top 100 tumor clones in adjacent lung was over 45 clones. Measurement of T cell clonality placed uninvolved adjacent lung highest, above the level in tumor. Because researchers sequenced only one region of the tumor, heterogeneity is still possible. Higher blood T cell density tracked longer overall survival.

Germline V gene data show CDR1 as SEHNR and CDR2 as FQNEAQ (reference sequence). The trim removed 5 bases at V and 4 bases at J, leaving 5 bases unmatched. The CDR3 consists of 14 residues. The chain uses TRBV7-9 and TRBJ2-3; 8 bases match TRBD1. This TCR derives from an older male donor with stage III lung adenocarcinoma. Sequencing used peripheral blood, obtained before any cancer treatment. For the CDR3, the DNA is TGTGCCAGCAGCCTCGGACAGGGAGCAGATACGCAGTATTTT. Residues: CASSLGQGADTQYF.